One TCR beta chain is described in this entry. Its specificity is unknown. This entry is derived from a study of T cells after yellow fever vaccination. About the study: Preparation used SMART-Seq v4 Ultra Low Input for the low-cell-number fractions.

General study points: The booster response re-showed most primary clones: about 96% CD4, approximately 90% CD8. The appearance of a small share of clonotypes in both CD4 and CD8 compartments was observed.

This CDR3 comprises 15 residues. The V gene end was trimmed by 3 bases and the J gene end by 2 bases; junction bases not matched to a gene: 6. Germline V CDR1 and CDR2: MNHEY, SVGEGT. The authors made TCR cDNA by 5'RACE template switching, adding a universal primer site and UMIs. TCRdb passed the 5' RACE reads through MiXCR, listing each CDR3 protein once. Among 340,000 or so distinct CDR3 sequences, 9.5% to 15% were seen once, and the ten largest hold 2.5% to 4%. The source is a man aged 18 to 29 who received the YFV17D yellow fever vaccine. The source material was CD4+ T cells sorted from PBMCs, sampled 15 days after the yellow fever booster vaccination. The chain has TRBV6-2 or TRBV6-3 and TRBJ2-5; 7 bases match TRBD2. CDR3 DNA sequence: TGTGCCAGCAGTTATCAAGCGGGGATTCAAGAGACCCAGTACTTC. Protein product: CASSYQAGIQETQYF.